The source of this T cell receptor (beta chain) is a study of T cells in pancreatic ductal adenocarcinoma. Study-wide points: Unique clonotypes were around 8-fold more numerous in blood than in tumor. Tumor-versus-blood clonality comparisons may be biased toward lower tumor diversity. Results skew toward the minority of patients with early-stage disease.

No neoadjuvant therapy was given to the selected pancreatic ductal adenocarcinoma patients before their surgery. As to this clone: Antigen specificity is unknown.

Trimming pared 7 bases from V and 0 bases from J, leaving 10 bases between. This CDR3 has 14 amino acids. CDR1 and CDR2 from the germline V gene are LNHDA and SQIVND (reference sequence). Some clones are missing from TCRdb's copy, which holds only in-frame ones; the method was immunoSEQ multiplex PCR. The repertoire has around 100,000 clones, roughly 96% of them found once; the top ten carry roughly 3%. The origin of this receptor is a human donor with pancreatic ductal adenocarcinoma. The V and J genes are TRBV19 and TRBJ1-5, with D perhaps matching TRBD1 (5 bases). Material: PBMCs. DNA of the CDR3: TGTGCCAGTATAGCAGGGCATAGCAATCAGCCCCAGCATTTT. Residues: CASIAGHSNQPQHF.